This T cell receptor beta chain was sequenced in a study of CD8 T cells in ankylosing spondylitis. As regards this clonotype: Antigen: not known.

TCRdb reprocessed the 5' RACE reads via MiXCR and lists one record per CDR3 protein. The repertoire holds under 200,000 distinct CDR3 sequences, with approximately 12% as singletons. General study findings and limits: Ankylosing spondylitis blood appeared to carry a characteristic TCR beta motif of several highly homologous variants.

This clonotype originated in a female donor with ankylosing spondylitis or in good health (not recorded which). Sequences were obtained from blood, either unsorted or a sorted T cell fraction (not recorded which).

The CDR3 region is CASSSGQGVDGYTF. In nucleotides, the CDR3 is TGTGCCAGCAGTTCGGGACAGGGTGTAGATGGCTACACCTTC. J is TRBJ1-2 and V is TRBV6-5, with 9 bases fitting TRBD1. Germline loops: CDR1 MNHEY, CDR2 SVGAGI. The CDR3 contains 14 residues. The V gene end was trimmed by 4 bases and the J gene end by 6 bases; junction bases not matched to a gene: 6.